The 29 T cell receptor beta chains presented below share a single source sample, sequenced in a study of T-cell reconstitution after alpha-beta-depleted transplantation in children. Unique molecular identifiers were used to barcode this TCRbeta library. TCRdb re-called the PCR reads with MiXCR, one entry per CDR3 protein. Here the sample spans about 360,000 distinct CDR3 sequences, 13% being singletons. Here the sequenced sample was PBMCs, taken from the stem cell graft. The receptor set was obtained from a human donor who donated a stem cell graft to a child with Fanconi anemia.

The rearrangement uses TRBV12-3 or TRBV12-4 and TRBJ1-5, with D possibly matching TRBD1 (5 bases). The CDR3 loop spans 15 amino acids. The V end lost 3 bases, the J end lost 0 bases, and 9 bases lay between the germline ends. The CDR3 loop reads CASSLMGDSNQPQHF. For the CDR3, the DNA is TGTGCCAGCAGTTTGATGGGGGATAGCAATCAGCCCCAGCATTTT.

The genes are TRBV18 and TRBJ2-5; 8 bases fit TRBD2. CDR1 and CDR2 (germline): KGHSH, LQKENI. The CDR3 contains 15 residues. V shed 4 bases, J shed 2 bases, and the junction held 6 bases outside the gene matches. The CDR3 nucleotides are TGTGCCAGCTCACGGAGCGGGGGCCAACAAGAGACCCAGTACTTC. Translation: CASSRSGGQQETQYF.

J is TRBJ2-1 and V is TRBV2; 8 positions match TRBD2. The CDR3 contains 16 residues. Germline V gene lookup returns CDR1 SNHLY and CDR2 FYNNEI. V lost 3 bases and J lost 4; bases outside the gene matches: 8. CDR3 region: CASSDAGGAVYNEQFF. CDR3 bases: TGTGCCAGCAGTGATGCCGGGGGGGCCGTATACAATGAGCAGTTCTTC.

This clonotype has a count of ten or more. The chain couples TRBV9 to TRBJ2-1; 9 bases line up with TRBD1. Germline assignment: CDR1 SGDLS and CDR2 YYNGEE. This CDR3 is 17 amino acids long. J gave up 6 bases and V 4 bases, and 14 bases lay outside the gene matches. The DNA of the CDR3 is TGTGCCAGCAGCTCACAGACGGGGACAGGGTTCGCCAATGAGCAGTTCTTC. Translated: CASSSQTGTGFANEQFF.

A few counts support this clonotype. The rearrangement uses TRBV6-5 and TRBJ1-1, with TRBD1 matching 8 bases. Germline V gives CDR1 MNHEY, CDR2 SVGAGI. Trimming at V came to 11 bases and at J to 1 base, leaving 9 bases not matched to a gene. The CDR3 contains 14 residues. CDR3 DNA: TGTGCCGGCAAGGACAGGGCAGGGAACACTGAAGCTTTCTTT. It translates to CAGKDRAGNTEAFF.

This clonotype was counted a few times. The V call is TRBV28, the J call TRBJ1-1, with a possible D match to TRBD1 (6 bases). This CDR3 is built from 17 residues. V lost 2 bases to trimming and J lost 0 bases, with 16 bases between them. Germline V gives CDR1 MDHEN, CDR2 SYDVKM. The CDR3 nucleotides are TGTGCCAGCAGTTTACCCCCCACGACAGGCATGAACACTGAAGCTTTCTTT. Its protein product is CASSLPPTTGMNTEAFF.

This clonotype was picked up many times. The CDR3 protein is CASSEGTGELFF. As DNA, the CDR3 is TGCGCCAGCAGTGAGGGCACCGGGGAGCTGTTTTTT. This chain links TRBV10-1 with TRBJ2-2; D uncertain. This CDR3 spans 12 amino acids. V lost 2 bases to trimming and J lost 4 bases, with 2 bases between them. Germline V gives CDR1 WNHNN, CDR2 SYGVQD (reference sequence).

This clonotype was detected many times. The chain joins TRBV7-6 to TRBJ2-5; 7 positions match TRBD2. The length of the CDR3 is 16 residues. Germline values: CDR1 SGHVS, CDR2 FNYEAQ. V trimming: 1 base; J trimming: 4 bases; junction bases outside the gene matches: 9. Here the CDR3 DNA reads TGTGCCAGCAGCTTAGGAGAGATTGGGGGGGGAGAGACCCAGTACTTC. Protein: CASSLGEIGGGETQYF.

The J gene is TRBJ2-7, the V gene TRBV7-8; 10 bases are shared with TRBD2. The J segment lost 2 bases and the V segment lost 9 bases, leaving 7 bases of the junction unmatched. CDR1 is SGHVS and CDR2 is FQNEAQ in the germline V gene. The CDR3 length is 14 residues. Written as DNA, the CDR3 is TGTGCCAGTGCATTAGCGGGGGGAACCTACGAGCAGTACTTC. As protein: CASALAGGTYEQYF. The variable domain in full, completed from reference TRBV7-8 and TRBJ2-7, reads GAGVSQSPRYKVAKRGQDVALRCDPISGHVSLFWYQQALGQGPEFLTYFQNEAQLDKSGLPSDRFFAERPEGSVSTLKIQRTQQEDSAVYLCASALAGGTYEQYFGPGTRLTVT.

The sample holds many counts of this clonotype. The genes are TRBV28 and TRBJ1-2; D unresolved. Trimming took off 6 bases at V and 1 base at J, with 15 bases between the two ends. CDR1 MDHEN and CDR2 SYDVKM come from the germline V gene. The CDR3 spans 15 residues. The CDR3 region has the DNA TGTGCCAGCAGCCCCCTCGTGGAGGATAACTATGGCTACACCTTC. Translation: CASSPLVEDNYGYTF.

V and J are TRBV5-1 and TRBJ2-6; no definite D call. V lost 0 bases to trimming and J lost 0 bases, with 19 bases between them. CDR3 size: 20 residues. Germline CDR1 is SGHRS and CDR2 is YFSETQ. As DNA, the CDR3 is TGCGCCAGCAGCTTGGGGTCTGGCGGAAGTTTTAACTCTGGGGCCAACGTCCTGACTTTC. It yields the protein CASSLGSGGSFNSGANVLTF.

The chain carries TRBV28 and TRBJ1-1, with D possibly being TRBD1 (5 bases). The V end lost 5 bases, the J end lost 5 bases, and 24 bases lay between the germline ends. CDR1 is MDHEN and CDR2 is SYDVKM in the germline V gene. The CDR3 has 17 residues. The CDR3 spells CASSDGSGRELPTEAFF. DNA for the CDR3: TGTGCCAGCAGTGACGGTTCGGGCAGGGAGTTACCTACTGAAGCTTTCTTT.

This clonotype was counted many times. V usage is TRBV27 and J usage is TRBJ1-1, with TRBD1 as a possible D gene (6 bases). Looked up from germline, CDR1 is MNHEY and CDR2 is SMNVEV (reference sequence). Between the trimmed V and J ends, which lost 3 bases and 4 bases, there was a span of 12 bases. This CDR3 is built from 14 residues. CDR3 region: CASSFTTGITEAFF. Written as DNA, the CDR3 is TGTGCCAGCAGTTTCACCACAGGGATCACTGAAGCTTTCTTT.

The chain couples TRBV6-2 or TRBV6-3 to TRBJ1-5; a weak D match, TRBD1 (5 bases). CDR1 and CDR2 (germline): MNHEY, SVGEGT. V dropped 7 bases and J dropped 6 bases, with 16 bases sitting between them. The CDR3 totals 14 residues. The CDR3 region is CASTSQGPIQPQHF. The CDR3 bases are TGTGCCAGCACCTCTCAGGGCCCGATTCAGCCCCAGCATTTT.

The chain recombines TRBV7-9 with TRBJ1-5; 10 nucleotides match TRBD1. Germline V gene lookup returns CDR1 SEHNR and CDR2 FQNEAQ (reference sequence). This CDR3 has 15 amino acids. V shed 5 bases, J shed 9 bases, and the junction held 10 bases outside the gene matches. The CDR3 DNA is TGTGCCAGCAGCGCCGCCGGGACAGGGGAAATGCCCCAGCATTTT. Its translation: CASSAAGTGEMPQHF.

This clonotype was observed a few times. DNA of the CDR3: TGTGCCAGCAGCCTCGGCCGACAGGGGCGCAGTGAGCAGTTCTTC. Its protein is CASSLGRQGRSEQFF. V is TRBV7-9 and J is TRBJ2-1, with TRBD1 matching over 8 bases. J gave up 9 bases and V 5 bases, and 12 bases lay outside the gene matches. This CDR3 has 15 residues. Germline V lookup: CDR1 SEHNR, CDR2 FQNEAQ (reference sequence). Full variable domain (outside the CDR3, taken from reference TRBV7-9 and TRBJ2-1): DTGVSQNPRHKITKRGQNVTFRCDPISEHNRLYWYRQTLGQGPEFLTYFQNEAQLEKSRLLSDRFSAERPKGSFSTLEIQRTEQGDSAMYLCASSLGRQGRSEQFFGPGTRLTVL.

This clonotype was picked up many times. The junction departs from germline at one end; a sequencing error may be responsible. The chain links TRBV5-1 to TRBJ2-1; 9 bases fit TRBD1. The CDR3 sequence is 13 residues long. Per germline, CDR1 SGHRS and CDR2 YFSETQ. CDR3 amino acids: CASSLDRGNEQFF. DNA for the CDR3: TGCGCCAGCAGTTTGGACAGGGGAAATGAGCAGTTCTTC.

The chain has TRBV12-3 or TRBV12-4 and TRBJ2-1; D possibly corresponds to TRBD2 (7 bases). The CDR3 is made up of 15 amino acids. V lost 4 bases and J 5 bases, leaving 15 bases between the germline ends. The CDR3 is CASSSSGGFNNEQFF. CDR3 DNA sequence: TGTGCCAGCAGTTCGTCGGGGGGCTTTAACAATGAGCAGTTCTTC.

This clonotype was counted between two and nine times. The chain joins TRBV5-1 to TRBJ1-1; 12 positions match TRBD1. This CDR3 comprises 21 residues. J gave up 7 bases and V 3 bases, and 25 bases lay outside the gene matches. Looked up from germline, CDR1 is SGHRS and CDR2 is YFSETQ. CDR3 protein: CASSSRNPGQGARDLRNEAFF. The CDR3 DNA sequence: TGCGCCAGCAGCTCCAGAAATCCGGGACAGGGGGCGCGGGACCTTAGAAATGAAGCTTTCTTT.

In this sample, this clonotype turned up a few times. J is TRBJ1-1 and V is TRBV20-1; D is uncertain. CDR3 length: 13 amino acids. In germline, CDR1 is DFQATT, CDR2 SNEGSKA (reference sequence). Trimming cost V 4 bases and J 0 bases, with 9 bases left between them. Here the CDR3 DNA reads TGCAGTGCTAATCTTCCGGTGAACACTGAAGCTTTCTTT. Its translation is CSANLPVNTEAFF.

The chain couples TRBV9 to TRBJ2-1, with a weak D call TRBD1 (5 bases). The length of the CDR3 is 15 residues. Looked up from germline, CDR1 is SGDLS and CDR2 is YYNGEE. V lost 0 bases to trimming and J lost 10 bases, with 17 bases between them. The CDR3 sequence is CASSVEGLSLSEQFF. The DNA of the CDR3 is TGTGCCAGCAGCGTAGAGGGGCTGTCCTTGAGCGAGCAGTTCTTC. Complete variable domain (other parts from reference TRBV9 and TRBJ2-1): DSGVTQTPKHLITATGQRVTLRCSPRSGDLSVYWYQQSLDQGLQFLIQYYNGEERAKGNILERFSAQQFPDLHSELNLSSLELGDSALYFCASSVEGLSLSEQFFGPGTRLTVL.

The CDR3 nucleotides read TGTGCCAGCGGACAGGGCTATCAGCCCCAGCATTTT. It codes for CASGQGYQPQHF. The chain couples TRBV2 to TRBJ1-5; 8 positions match TRBD1. V dropped 8 bases and J dropped 5; count of bases not matched to a gene: 2. In germline, CDR1 is SNHLY, CDR2 FYNNEI. The CDR3 runs 12 residues.

This clonotype was counted only a few times. The chain joins TRBV15 to TRBJ1-5; no firm D call. The germline V gene encodes CDR1 LNHNV and CDR2 YYDKDF (reference sequence). This CDR3 has 14 residues. V shed 2 bases and J shed 4 bases, with 9 bases lying between them. CDR3 bases: TGTGCCACCAGCAGACCCGGGAGAAATCAGCCCCAGCATTTT. This gives the protein CATSRPGRNQPQHF. The complete variable domain, with remaining parts taken from reference TRBV15 and TRBJ1-5, reads DAMVIQNPRYQVTQFGKPVTLSCSQTLNHNVMYWYQQKSSQAPKLLFHYYDKDFNNEADTPDNFQSRRPNTSFCFLDIRSPGLGDTAMYLCATSRPGRNQPQHFGDGTRLSIL.

For the CDR3, the DNA is TGTGCCTCGAAGGACGGTGAGAATGAAAAACTGTTTTTT. This translates into CASKDGENEKLFF. The chain carries TRBV30 and TRBJ1-4; D uncertain. The length of the CDR3 is 13 residues. The germline V gene encodes CDR1 GTSNPN and CDR2 SVGIG (reference sequence). The V end was cut by 7 bases, the J end by 5 bases, with 14 bases between.

The chain uses TRBV15 and TRBJ2-3, with D perhaps matching TRBD1 (6 bases). V lost 0 bases, J lost 1 base, and 8 bases lay in between. The germline V gene encodes CDR1 LNHNV and CDR2 YYDKDF (reference sequence). This CDR3 has 15 residues. This chain's CDR3 is CATSRDEGGTDTQYF. The CDR3 bases are TGTGCCACCAGCAGAGATGAGGGGGGCACAGATACGCAGTATTTT. The variable domain in full, with the rest retrieved from reference TRBV15 and TRBJ2-3, is DAMVIQNPRYQVTQFGKPVTLSCSQTLNHNVMYWYQQKSSQAPKLLFHYYDKDFNNEADTPDNFQSRRPNTSFCFLDIRSPGLGDTAMYLCATSRDEGGTDTQYFGPGTRLTVL.

A word on this clonotype: One end of the junction fails to match germline, which may point to a read error. The gene calls are TRBV7-7 and TRBJ2-4, with TRBD1 as a possible D gene (6 bases). Germline CDR1 and CDR2: SSHAT and FNYEAQ (reference sequence). This CDR3 region has 20 residues. This CDR3 is CASSPFTGFPHLIAKNIQYF. The CDR3 region has the DNA TGTGCTAGCAGCCCTTTTACAGGGTTCCCCCACTTAATAGCCAAAAACATTCAGTACTTC.

This clonotype was observed many times. V is TRBV24-1 and J is TRBJ2-5; perhaps TRBD2 as D (5 bases). Germline V gene sequence: CDR1 KGHDR, CDR2 SFDVKD. The CDR3 is made up of 13 amino acids. V was shortened by 4 bases and J by 5 bases, with 10 bases between the two germline ends. The CDR3 loop reads CATSDSWEETQYF. DNA of the CDR3: TGTGCCACCAGTGACTCCTGGGAGGAGACCCAGTACTTC.

This clonotype was recorded at least ten times. The chain carries TRBV5-1 and TRBJ2-3; D tentatively reads TRBD1 or TRBD2 (5 bases each). Trimming stripped 3 bases from V and 0 bases from J, with 14 bases between. The CDR3 has 16 residues. The germline gives CDR1 SGHRS, CDR2 YFSETQ. The CDR3 nucleotides are TGCGCCAGCAGCTGGGGCCTGGGACCTAGCACAGATACGCAGTATTTT. Its translation: CASSWGLGPSTDTQYF. Based on the CDR3 plus reference TRBV5-1 and TRBJ2-3, the full variable domain is KAGVTQTPRYLIKTRGQQVTLSCSPISGHRSVSWYQQTPGQGLQFLFEYFSETQRNKGNFPGRFSGRQFSNSRSEMNVSTLELGDSALYLCASSWGLGPSTDTQYFGPGTRLTVL.

This clonotype was observed many times. This rearrangement joins TRBV12-3 or TRBV12-4 to TRBJ1-1; 9 bases match TRBD1. The J segment lost 10 bases and the V segment lost 5 bases, leaving 14 bases of the junction unmatched. This CDR3 region has 15 residues. CDR3 DNA sequence: TGTGCCAGCAGTAAGGGACAGGGCTATGACGTAGGAGCTTTCTTT. It yields the protein CASSKGQGYDVGAFF.